One and the same sample provided the 24 T cell receptor beta chains below, sequenced in a study of blood T cell repertoires in COVID-19. Libraries were prepared by immunoSEQ multiplex PCR; TCRdb keeps only in-frame clonotypes and omits some of them. Of some 150,000 clones listed, roughly 87% were seen once; the top ten hold about 4.6%. Sequenced: peripheral blood. The receptor set was obtained from a woman aged 60-70 years with active or convalescent COVID-19.

J is TRBJ1-5 and V is TRBV27; 7 bases are a match to TRBD1. The J segment lost 7 bases and the V segment lost 1 base, leaving 4 bases of the junction unmatched. Germline lookup yields CDR1 MNHEY and CDR2 SMNVEV (reference sequence). CDR3 length: 14 residues. The CDR3 loop reads CASSLLGGGQPQHF. CDR3 in DNA: TGTGCCAGCAGTTTATTAGGGGGCGGACAGCCCCAGCATTTT.

In this sample, this clone turned up a few times. The rearrangement uses TRBV30 and TRBJ1-6, with unresolved D. Germline assignment: CDR1 GTSNPN and CDR2 SVGIG (reference sequence). The CDR3 contains 13 residues. The ends were cut back, 3 bases at V and 9 bases at J, with 12 bases in the middle. The CDR3 loop reads CAWSGQVPSPLHF. CDR3 DNA: TGTGCCTGGAGCGGCCAGGTGCCTTCACCCCTCCACTTT. Full variable domain (outside the CDR3, taken from reference TRBV30 and TRBJ1-6): SQTIHQWPATLVQPVGSPLSLECTVEGTSNPNLYWYRQAAGRGLQLLFYSVGIGQISSEVPQNLSASRPQDRQFILSSKKLLLSDSGFYLCAWSGQVPSPLHFGNGTRLTVT.

Of note for this clone: At the DNA level, this CDR3 is encoded by other sequences in the same sample as well. J is TRBJ1-5 and V is TRBV19; D not resolved. This CDR3 comprises 13 residues. V lost 3 bases to trimming and J lost 7 bases, with 10 bases between them. Germline V gene lookup returns CDR1 LNHDA and CDR2 SQIVND (reference sequence). The CDR3 sequence is CASSIGREQPQHF. In DNA, the CDR3 is TGTGCCAGTAGTATTGGGCGCGAACAGCCCCAGCATTTT.

The chain links TRBV5-1 to TRBJ2-5; 11 nucleotides line up with TRBD2. The CDR3 consists of 15 residues. J lost 3 bases, V lost 4 bases, and 5 bases had no gene match. CDR1 and CDR2 from the germline V gene are SGHRS and YFSETQ. CDR3 residues: CASSRTSGREETQYF. CDR3 DNA sequence: TGCGCCAGCAGCAGGACTAGCGGGCGGGAAGAGACCCAGTACTTC.

The gene calls are TRBV6-5 and TRBJ2-3; 13 nucleotides line up with TRBD2. This CDR3 has 15 amino acids. With 7 bases clipped from V and 1 base from J, the junction kept 2 bases outside the gene matches. Germline-derived CDR1 and CDR2 are MNHEY and SVGAGI. The CDR3 DNA follows: TGTGCCAGCAAAGGGACTAGCGGGGGCACAGATACGCAGTATTTT. It is translated as CASKGTSGGTDTQYF.

The chain is built from TRBV29-1 and TRBJ2-3; D not resolved. CDR3 length: 13 residues. V was clipped by 7 bases and J by 4 bases, with 15 bases between them. Germline V gene sequence: CDR1 SQVTM, CDR2 ANQGSEA. CDR3 in amino acids: CSGGDRVADTQYF. CDR3 bases: TGCAGCGGTGGCGATCGAGTCGCAGATACGCAGTATTTT.

The V and J genes are TRBV10-3 and TRBJ2-7; TRBD2 matches at 15 bases. The CDR3 has 17 amino acids. The germline gives CDR1 ENHRY, CDR2 SYGVKD. V lost 5 bases and J lost 0; bases outside the gene matches: 5. The DNA of the CDR3 is TGTGCCATCAGTCCCGGGACTAGCGGGGGGACCTCCTACGAGCAGTACTTC. It specifies CAISPGTSGGTSYEQYF.

This chain links TRBV18 with TRBJ2-3; D might be TRBD2 (6 bases). Germline CDR1 is KGHSH and CDR2 is LQKENI. V was cut by 4 bases and J by 4 bases, with 12 bases left in between. This CDR3 region has 14 residues. CDR3 nucleotide sequence: TGTGCCAGCTCACGGGGGACTGTAGCAGATACGCAGTATTTT. Residues: CASSRGTVADTQYF.

V is TRBV11-2 and J is TRBJ2-7, with D possibly TRBD2 on 5 matching bases. This CDR3 comprises 15 residues. The V end was cut by 0 bases, the J end by 3 bases, with 12 bases between. Germline V lookup: CDR1 SGHAT, CDR2 FQNNGV. The chain's CDR3 is CASSLEGMGSYEQYF. CDR3 nucleotides: TGTGCCAGCAGCTTAGAGGGTATGGGGAGCTACGAGCAGTACTTC. Full variable domain (outside the CDR3, taken from reference TRBV11-2 and TRBJ2-7): EAGVAQSPRYKIIEKRQSVAFWCNPISGHATLYWYQQILGQGPKLLIQFQNNGVVDDSQLPKDRFSAERLKGVDSTLKIQPAKLEDSAVYLCASSLEGMGSYEQYFGPGTRLTVT.

The CDR3 reads CAISDPVYNEQFF. In DNA, the CDR3 is TGTGCCATCAGTGACCCAGTCTACAATGAGCAGTTCTTC. The chain carries TRBV10-3 and TRBJ2-1; D is ambiguous. The CDR3 runs to 13 residues. The V end lost 3 bases, the J end lost 3 bases, and 6 bases lay between the germline ends. Germline V lookup: CDR1 ENHRY, CDR2 SYGVKD.

V gene TRBV7-2 combines with J gene TRBJ2-5; the D is unclear. CDR3 length: 13 amino acids. Trimming pared 3 bases from V and 2 bases from J, leaving 7 bases between. The germline V gene encodes CDR1 SGHTA and CDR2 FQGNSA. CDR3 bases: TGTGCCAGCAGCTTGCAAACACAAGAGACCCAGTACTTC. Its translation is CASSLQTQETQYF.

With respect to this clone: This sample also contains other DNA sequences that code for the same CDR3. The V gene is TRBV4-1, the J gene TRBJ2-7; 9 nucleotides match TRBD2. The CDR3 covers 15 residues. V lost 1 base to trimming and J lost 1 base; unmatched junction nucleotides: 2. Looked up from germline, CDR1 is MGHRA and CDR2 is YSYEKL. CDR3 in amino acids: CASSQGLADSYEQYF. In DNA, the CDR3 is TGCGCCAGCAGCCAAGGACTAGCGGATTCCTACGAGCAGTACTTC.

This clone was seen a single time. The chain uses TRBV4-1 and TRBJ2-1; D call uncertain. CDR3 length: 14 residues. The germline gives CDR1 MGHRA, CDR2 YSYEKL. With 1 base removed from V and 5 bases from J, the gap between germline ends came to 9 bases. CDR3 region: CASSQGYQNNEQFF. The CDR3 coding sequence is TGCGCCAGCAGCCAAGGCTACCAAAACAATGAGCAGTTCTTC.

This chain connects TRBV12-3 or TRBV12-4 to TRBJ2-1, with TRBD2 matching over 9 bases. Trimming removed 6 bases from V and 12 bases from J; junction bases left unmatched: 6. The CDR3 loop spans 12 amino acids. Here the CDR3 DNA reads TGTGCCAGCAGCGCAGGACTAGCGAGGCAGTTCTTC. Amino acids: CASSAGLARQFF.

This sequence joins TRBV19 and TRBJ2-2, with D perhaps TRBD1 (6 bases). There are 18 residues in the CDR3. The V end was cut by 7 bases, the J end by 0 bases, with 21 bases between. The germline V gene encodes CDR1 LNHDA and CDR2 SQIVND (reference sequence). The CDR3 coding sequence is TGTGCCAGTACCCCGTGGGCAGGGGCCCTTCCGAACACCGGGGAGCTGTTTTTT. The encoded protein is CASTPWAGALPNTGELFF.

The chain joins TRBV19 to TRBJ1-1; 7 positions agree with TRBD1. CDR1 is LNHDA, CDR2 SQIVND, per germline (reference sequence). Germline trimming cut 6 bases from V and 4 bases from J; bases unmatched to any gene: 8. CDR3 length: 14 amino acids. The CDR3 DNA reads TGTGCCAGTAGCAAAGCTCAGGGGGGCACTGAAGCTTTCTTT. It translates to CASSKAQGGTEAFF.

This clone was observed a single time. The rearrangement uses TRBV6-1 and TRBJ2-5; D might be TRBD2 (7 bases). The CDR3 is made up of 14 amino acids. Looked up from germline, CDR1 is MNHNS and CDR2 is SASEGT. Trimming shortened V by 5 bases and J by 3 bases, and 13 bases separated the two germline ends. The CDR3 spells CASSSQGGEETQYF. The CDR3 DNA reads as TGTGCCAGCAGTTCCCAAGGGGGGGAAGAGACCCAGTACTTC.

The chain joins TRBV5-1 to TRBJ1-6; the D gene is possibly TRBD1 (6 bases). CDR1 SGHRS and CDR2 YFSETQ come from the germline V gene. Trimming shortened V by 2 bases and J by 10 bases, and 16 bases separated the two germline ends. This CDR3 region has 15 residues. The chain's CDR3 is CASSFDTGQGSPLHF. Here the CDR3 DNA reads TGCGCCAGCAGCTTTGACACAGGGCAGGGATCACCCCTCCACTTT. Drawing the rest from reference TRBV5-1 and TRBJ1-6, the complete variable domain is KAGVTQTPRYLIKTRGQQVTLSCSPISGHRSVSWYQQTPGQGLQFLFEYFSETQRNKGNFPGRFSGRQFSNSRSEMNVSTLELGDSALYLCASSFDTGQGSPLHFGNGTRLTVT.

The chain joins TRBV25-1 to TRBJ1-2; no firm D call. This CDR3 is 14 amino acids long. Germline V gene data show CDR1 as MGHDK and CDR2 as SYGVNS. The V end lost 3 bases, the J end lost 4 bases, and 12 bases lay between the germline ends. CDR3 residues: CASSDRITGYGYTF. DNA for the CDR3: TGTGCCAGCAGTGATAGGATTACGGGCTATGGCTACACCTTC.

In this sample, this clone turned up a few times. This sample includes further DNA sequences coding for the same CDR3. This chain links TRBV4-3 with TRBJ1-1; D might be TRBD1 (6 bases). CDR1 is LGHNA and CDR2 is YSLEER in the germline V gene. V was clipped by 1 base and J by 2 bases, with 11 bases between them. This CDR3 contains 15 residues. This CDR3 reads CASSQGRGVNTEAFF. CDR3 in DNA: TGCGCCAGCAGCCAAGGCAGGGGAGTTAACACTGAAGCTTTCTTT.

This chain uses TRBV19 with TRBJ1-5; D may be TRBD1 (6 bases). V was trimmed by 7 bases and J by 0 bases, leaving 13 bases between them. CDR1 and CDR2 (germline): LNHDA, SQIVND (reference sequence). This CDR3 has 15 amino acids. CDR3 nucleotide sequence: TGTGCCAGTATGGCAGGGACATATAGCAATCAGCCCCAGCATTTT. Translating it yields CASMAGTYSNQPQHF.

V and J are TRBV6-6 and TRBJ1-5; 7 nucleotides match TRBD1. Trimming removed 8 bases from V and 7 bases from J; junction bases left unmatched: 5. This CDR3 contains 12 residues. Per germline, CDR1 MNHNY and CDR2 SVGAGI (reference sequence). The CDR3 DNA reads as TGTGCCAGCGCCACAGGGGAACAGCCCCAGCATTTT. Its protein is CASATGEQPQHF.

This clone turned up a few times. The chain uses TRBV24-1 and TRBJ1-5; D is possibly TRBD1 (6 bases). Trimming took 9 bases from V and 3 from J, leaving 8 bases between them. This CDR3 comprises 12 residues. Germline-derived CDR1 and CDR2 are KGHDR and SFDVKD. The CDR3 coding sequence is TGTGCCACCGGACAGTACAATCAGCCCCAGCATTTT. It encodes CATGQYNQPQHF.

This rearrangement joins TRBV5-1 to TRBJ2-5; 8 bases are a match to TRBD2. The CDR3 sequence is 14 residues long. Germline-derived CDR1 and CDR2 are SGHRS and YFSETQ. Unmatched junction bases numbered 7, after V lost 4 bases and J lost 5 bases. This CDR3 is CASSGGGPEETQYF. CDR3 nucleotides: TGCGCCAGCAGCGGCGGGGGGCCAGAGGAGACCCAGTACTTC.